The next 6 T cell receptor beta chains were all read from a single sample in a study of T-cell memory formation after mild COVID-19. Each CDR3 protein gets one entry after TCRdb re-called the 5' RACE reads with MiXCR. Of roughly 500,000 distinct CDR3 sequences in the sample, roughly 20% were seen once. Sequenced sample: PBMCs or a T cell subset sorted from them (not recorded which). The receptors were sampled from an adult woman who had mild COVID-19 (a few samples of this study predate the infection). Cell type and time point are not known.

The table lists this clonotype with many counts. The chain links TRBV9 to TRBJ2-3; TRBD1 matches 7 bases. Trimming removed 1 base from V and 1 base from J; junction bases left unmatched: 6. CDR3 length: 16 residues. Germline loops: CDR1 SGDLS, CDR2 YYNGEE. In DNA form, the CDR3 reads TGTGCCAGCAGCGTAAACAGGGGTTCCGGCACAGATACGCAGTATTTT. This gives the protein CASSVNRGSGTDTQYF.

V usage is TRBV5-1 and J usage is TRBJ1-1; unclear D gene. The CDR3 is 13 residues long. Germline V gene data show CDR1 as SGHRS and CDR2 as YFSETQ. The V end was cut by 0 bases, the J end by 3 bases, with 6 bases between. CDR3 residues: CASSLGAHTEAFF. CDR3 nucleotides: TGCGCCAGCAGCTTGGGAGCCCACACTGAAGCTTTCTTT.

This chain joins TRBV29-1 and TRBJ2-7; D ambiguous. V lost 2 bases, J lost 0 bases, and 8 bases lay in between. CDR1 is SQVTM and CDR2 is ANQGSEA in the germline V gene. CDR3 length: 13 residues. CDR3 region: CSVEIWSSYEQYF. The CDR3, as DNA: TGCAGCGTTGAAATCTGGTCCTCCTACGAGCAGTACTTC.

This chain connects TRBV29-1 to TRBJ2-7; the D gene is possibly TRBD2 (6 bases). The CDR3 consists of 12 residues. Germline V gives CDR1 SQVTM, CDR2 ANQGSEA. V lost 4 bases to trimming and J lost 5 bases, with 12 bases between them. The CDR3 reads CSVVGGMNEQYF. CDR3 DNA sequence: TGCAGCGTTGTCGGCGGGATGAACGAGCAGTACTTC.

The CDR3 DNA is TGTGCCAGCAGCGCATCTTCCCCCTGGACAGGGATGGTGTCGAGGTTGGGCAATACGCAGTATTTT. Encoded protein: CASSASSPWTGMVSRLGNTQYF. V is TRBV7-6 and J is TRBJ2-3; 8 bases match TRBD1. Germline V lookup: CDR1 SGHVS, CDR2 FNYEAQ. The CDR3 sequence is 22 residues long. V lost 5 bases, J lost 7 bases, and 32 bases stayed unmatched.

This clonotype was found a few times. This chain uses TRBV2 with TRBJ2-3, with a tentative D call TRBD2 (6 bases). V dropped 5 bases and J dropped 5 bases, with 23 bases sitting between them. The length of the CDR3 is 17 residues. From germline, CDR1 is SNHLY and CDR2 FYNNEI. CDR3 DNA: TGTGCCAGCAGTCCGCCGCGGGGTGACAGAGTAGTAGATACGCAGTATTTT. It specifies CASSPPRGDRVVDTQYF.